These T cell receptor beta chains were read from a single sample in a study of CD8 T cells in Susac syndrome. TCRdb reprocessed the immunoSEQ multiplex PCR reads via MiXCR and lists one record per CDR3 protein. This sample yields some 170,000 distinct CDR3 sequences, of which around 93% are seen a single time; 0.12% to 0.15% belongs to the top ten. Sequenced input: CD4+ T cells from PBMCs. Receptors originate from a human donor in good health. Both conserved end residues are part of each CDR3. The D gene is left open where the match is weak. Clone size appears in some rows only: once, few, many, or a class for an expanded clone.

J | size | V | D | DNA | CDR3
TRBJ2-3 | few | TRBV12-3/TRBV12-4 | . | TGTGCCAGCAGTTTAAGGTCAGATACGCAGTATTTT | CASSLRSDTQYF
TRBJ1-5 | . | TRBV18 | TRBD1 | TGTGCCAGCTCCCCAGGGACAGCCGGTAATCAGCCCCAGCATTTT | CASSPGTAGNQPQHF
TRBJ2-5 | . | TRBV6-1 | TRBD2 | TGTGCCACAGGGAACGAGCGGGGGGGTAAGAGGATGAAAGAGACCCAGTACTTC | CATGNERGGKRMKETQYF
TRBJ1-6 | . | TRBV2 | . | TGTGCCAGCAGCTTACAGTATAATTCACCCCTCCACTTT | CASSLQYNSPLHF
TRBJ2-3 | . | TRBV15 | . | TGTGCCACCAGCAGAGCTGCGGTTAGCACAGATACGCAGTATTTT | CATSRAAVSTDTQYF
TRBJ1-2 | . | TRBV5-6 | . | TGTGCCAGCAGCCGGAACTATGGCTACACCTTC | CASSRNYGYTF
TRBJ2-7 | . | TRBV7-2 | . | TGTGCCAGCAGCTTCCCACACAGGGCAGGGGAGCAGTACTTC | CASSFPHRAGEQYF
TRBJ1-1 | . | TRBV12-3/TRBV12-4 | . | TGTGCCAGCAGTCCGCGACTCGGGAACACTGAAGCTTTCTTT | CASSPRLGNTEAFF
TRBJ2-7 | . | TRBV7-2 | TRBD2 | TGTGCCAGCAGCTCAATCCTGACTAGCGGGGGGTCCTACGAGCAGTACTTC | CASSSILTSGGSYEQYF
TRBJ2-3 | . | TRBV9 | . | TGTGCCAGCACCTCGAGGAGGGGACGGGGCCTAATCACAGATACGCAGTATTTT | CASTSRRGRGLITDTQYF
TRBJ1-2 | . | TRBV3-1 | . | TGTGCCAGCAGCCCGGGACCGGGCTATGGCTACACCTTC | CASSPGPGYGYTF
TRBJ2-3 | . | TRBV14 | . | TGTGCCAGCAGCCAAAGCAATACACGCTATTTT | CASSQSNTRYF
TRBJ1-1 | . | TRBV30 | TRBD1 | TGTGCCTGGAGTGTCCCCCCCGGGACAGGGAACTCTACGACTGAAGCTTTCTTT | CAWSVPPGTGNSTTEAFF
TRBJ1-1 | once | TRBV6-4 | TRBD1 | TGTGCCAGCAGTTCGGGACAGGGACCCACCTCAGAAGCTTTCTTT | CASSSGQGPTSEAFF
TRBJ2-7 | . | TRBV28 | . | TGTGCCAGCAGTTTATTACACGAGCAGTACTTC | CASSLLHEQYF
TRBJ2-3 | . | TRBV7-3 | . | TGTGCCAGCAGCTTAAGCGGCCAAGCGGATACGCAGTATTTT | CASSLSGQADTQYF
TRBJ2-5 | . | TRBV7-2 | TRBD2 | TGTGCCAGCAGCGGTGGACTAGCAGAGACCCAGTACTTC | CASSGGLAETQYF
TRBJ2-1 | . | TRBV12-5 | TRBD1 | TGTGCTACCCGACAGGGGGCTTACAATGAGCAGTTCTTC | CATRQGAYNEQFF
TRBJ2-3 | . | TRBV20-1 | . | TGCAGTGCTAGAGGATCAAGGGAAACAGATACGCAGTATTTT | CSARGSRETDTQYF
TRBJ2-7 | . | TRBV29-1 | TRBD2 | TGCAGCGTTGATATCAGCGGGGGGGCGGCCTACGAGCAGTACTTC | CSVDISGGAAYEQYF
TRBJ2-1 | . | TRBV19 | . | TGTGCCAGTAGACCTACAGGATACAATGAGCAGTTCTTC | CASRPTGYNEQFF
TRBJ2-7 | . | TRBV4-1 | TRBD1 | TGCGCCAGCAGCCAAGTAGTTGGACAGGGGGTGTACGAGCAGTACTTC | CASSQVVGQGVYEQYF
TRBJ2-1 | . | TRBV9 | . | TGTGCAAGCGAGCCGGGAAGTATAAGTGGTGAGCAGTTCTTC | CASEPGSISGEQFF
TRBJ2-3 | . | TRBV20-1 | TRBD2 | TGCAGTGCTGGGAGGGTAACAGATACGCAGTATTTT | CSAGRVTDTQYF
TRBJ2-7 | . | TRBV4-2 | . | TGTGCCAGCAGCCAAGATCCACCTGGCTACGAGCAGTACTTC | CASSQDPPGYEQYF
TRBJ2-2 | . | TRBV6-5 | . | TGTGCCAGCAGGAGAGACCCTAACACCGGGGAGCTGTTTTTT | CASRRDPNTGELFF
TRBJ2-3 | . | TRBV10-3 | . | TGTGCCATCAGGACAGAAAGCACAGATACGCAGTATTTT | CAIRTESTDTQYF
TRBJ1-6 | . | TRBV20-1 | . | TGCAGTGCTTGGACGTCTGCAGGCTCCTATAATTCACCCCTCCACTTT | CSAWTSAGSYNSPLHF
TRBJ2-6 | . | TRBV12-3/TRBV12-4 | . | TGTGCCAGCAGGCGGGACGGGCCTTTGTGGGGGGCCAACGTCCTGACTTTC | CASRRDGPLWGANVLTF
TRBJ1-1 | . | TRBV28 | . | TGTGCCAGCAGCGAAACGACAGGCGGGACTGAAGCTTTCTTT | CASSETTGGTEAFF
TRBJ1-1 | . | TRBV18 | . | TGTGCCAGCTCACCGGCAGGCCTCCATGAAGCTTTCTTT | CASSPAGLHEAFF